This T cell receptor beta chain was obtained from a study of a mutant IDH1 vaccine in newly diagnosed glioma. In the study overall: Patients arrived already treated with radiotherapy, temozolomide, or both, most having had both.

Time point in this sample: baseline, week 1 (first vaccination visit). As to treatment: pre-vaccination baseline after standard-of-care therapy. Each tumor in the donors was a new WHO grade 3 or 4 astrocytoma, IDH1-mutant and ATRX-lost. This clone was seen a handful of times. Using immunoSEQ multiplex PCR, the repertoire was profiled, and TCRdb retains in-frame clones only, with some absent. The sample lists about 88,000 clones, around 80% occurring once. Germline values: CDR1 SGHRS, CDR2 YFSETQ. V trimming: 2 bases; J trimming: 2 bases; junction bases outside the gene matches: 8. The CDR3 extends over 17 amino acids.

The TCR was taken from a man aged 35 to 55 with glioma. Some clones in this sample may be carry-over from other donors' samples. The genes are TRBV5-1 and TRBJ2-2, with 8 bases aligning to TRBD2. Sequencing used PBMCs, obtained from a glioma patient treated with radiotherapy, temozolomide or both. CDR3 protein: CASSFLPGGANTGELFF. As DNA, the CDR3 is TGCGCCAGCAGCTTCCTACCCGGGGGGGCAAACACCGGGGAGCTGTTTTTT. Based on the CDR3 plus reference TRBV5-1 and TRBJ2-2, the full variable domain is KAGVTQTPRYLIKTRGQQVTLSCSPISGHRSVSWYQQTPGQGLQFLFEYFSETQRNKGNFPGRFSGRQFSNSRSEMNVSTLELGDSALYLCASSFLPGGANTGELFFGEGSRLTVL.